The clone carrying this TCR beta chain was counted between two and nine times. Additional DNA sequences in this sample encode the identical CDR3. These data are taken from a study of blood T cell repertoires in COVID-19. Study context: Samples representing acute and convalescent COVID-19 were sourced from the United States, Italy and Spain. The cDNA or gDNA used as material had been derived from T cells, B-cell-depleted T cells, or PBMCs.

The CDR3 is made up of 16 amino acids. Germline assignment: CDR1 SGHRS and CDR2 YFSETQ. The V and J ends lost 0 bases and 1 base, in that order; junction bases with no gene match: 5. As originally analysed: Estimation of nucleated cell counts was performed using reference gene primer amplification. Libraries were prepared by immunoSEQ multiplex PCR; TCRdb keeps only in-frame clonotypes and omits some of them. The V and J calls and clone size come from that table; D and trimming were worked out from the DNA. The top ten clones hold 7% to 9% of a sample with under 200,000 clones, around three quarters of them seen once.

The V gene is TRBV5-1, the J gene TRBJ2-5; 8 nucleotides agree with TRBD1. The sample was peripheral blood. The receptor's source is a man in his fifties or sixties with acute or convalescent COVID-19. The CDR3 DNA reads as TGCGCCAGCAGCTTGGGTGGGACAGGATTCCAAGAGACCCAGTACTTC. Translation gives CASSLGGTGFQETQYF.